This T cell receptor beta chain was captured by sequencing in a study of chemoradiotherapy in HPV16-positive cancers (dated 2022 in TCRdb). About the full investigation: Functional T-cell assays on cells from two HPV16-positive patients defined candidate HPV-specific T-cell clones and common TCR motifs. The study asked whether T-cell immunity to the HPV oncoproteins E6 and E7 changes during chemoradiotherapy and whether this immunity affects survival. The candidate HPV-specific TCRs and motifs were then tracked in TCR repertoires from more than 85 patients with HPV-related cancers.

This clone was detected a few times. There is no known antigen for this receptor. Per-base qualities were not stored, and no clone one base away is much larger. What the authors observed across the whole study: Expansion of candidate HPV-specific clones and E7-related TCR motifs was observed in the tumor microenvironment during treatment, whereas no such expansion was observed for non-HPV-specific T cells. Improved recurrence-free survival in HPV16-positive patients was associated with expansion of HPV-responsive T cells during chemoradiotherapy. The survival association was reported for HPV16-positive patients, and the functional definition of HPV-specific T cells was derived from only two HPV16-positive patients.

The method behind the library was the immunoSEQ multiplex PCR assay. The table was pulled from immuneACCESS by TCRdb, which kept in-frame rearrangements only. Such tables lose some clones; where checked, under half of the loss comes from unresolved V genes, and the rest has no known cause. The sample contains roughly 39,000 clones, more than 75% of them found a single time. Around 5.2% of the sample is held by the ten biggest clonotypes. Repertoires were sampled repeatedly over the course of chemoradiotherapy, so clonal expansion could be followed in the tumor microenvironment. CDR1 SGHRS and CDR2 YFSETQ are derived from the germline V gene. The CDR3 starts with the cysteine, ends with the phenylalanine, and has 14 residues. Only the CDR3 portion is preserved as DNA: 42 bases, with reading frame beginning at the first base. V loses 1 base, J loses 0 bases, and the germline ends lie 8 bases apart.

The sample here was blood, taken from a patient who underwent chemoradiotherapy. The chain is encoded by TRBV5-1 joined to TRBJ2-7; the D gene is possibly TRBD1 or TRBD2, each agreeing over 5 bases. The source is a human donor with HPV-associated anogenital cancer. The encoded CDR3 is CASSLRDGSYEQYF. The nucleotide sequence reads TGCGCCAGCAGCTTGAGGGACGGCTCCTACGAGCAGTACTTC.